The 32 T cell receptor beta chains presented below share a single source sample, sequenced in a study of shared T cell receptors in the human thymus. The table came from immunoSEQ multiplex PCR; TCRdb's copy has only in-frame clones and leaves some out. There are hundreds of thousands of clones in the sample; approximately 85% occur only once, and roughly 0.01% lies in the top ten. The data were also submitted as part of a second study, on human thymus T cells.

The sample taken for sequencing was thymocytes. Receptors originate from a girl in the first two years of life with a congenital heart defect.

This chain joins TRBV19 and TRBJ2-3; D not certain. This CDR3 is 11 amino acids long. Germline loops: CDR1 LNHDA, CDR2 SQIVND (reference sequence). V shed 7 bases and J shed 6 bases, with 8 bases lying between them. CDR3 sequence (DNA): TGTGCCAGTAATTTCGAGGATACGCAGTATTTT. Its translation is CASNFEDTQYF. The whole variable domain, remainder taken from reference TRBV19 and TRBJ2-3, is DGGITQSPKYLFRKEGQNVTLSCEQNLNHDAMYWYRQDPGQGLRLIYYSQIVNDFQKGDIAEGYSVSREKKESFPLTVTSAQKNPTAFYLCASNFEDTQYFGPGTRLTVL.

The gene calls are TRBV15 and TRBJ2-5; unclear D gene. With 1 base removed from V and 2 bases from J, the gap between germline ends came to 8 bases. The CDR3 covers 14 residues. Germline V gene data show CDR1 as LNHNV and CDR2 as YYDKDF (reference sequence). The CDR3 nucleotides read TGTGCCACCAGCAGAGTAGACTCACAAGAGACCCAGTACTTC. As protein: CATSRVDSQETQYF.

The chain recombines TRBV7-9 with TRBJ1-2, with D possibly being TRBD1 (5 bases). This CDR3 spans 16 amino acids. Trimming shortened V by 0 bases and J by 2 bases, and 13 bases separated the two germline ends. Germline lookup yields CDR1 SEHNR and CDR2 FQNEAQ (reference sequence). The CDR3 loop is CASSLAGEEANYGYTF. The CDR3 DNA reads TGTGCCAGCAGCTTAGCAGGGGAGGAAGCGAACTATGGCTACACCTTC.

A word on this clone: Other DNA sequences in the same sample also yield this CDR3. The V and J genes are TRBV5-1 and TRBJ1-2, with D maybe TRBD1 (6 bases). The germline gives CDR1 SGHRS, CDR2 YFSETQ. There are 14 residues in the CDR3. Trimming shortened V by 0 bases and J by 2 bases, and 8 bases separated the two germline ends. The CDR3 bases are TGCGCCAGCAGCTTGGAAAGGGGGAACTATGGCTACACCTTC. Residues: CASSLERGNYGYTF.

The V and J genes are TRBV4-3 and TRBJ1-2, with 11 bases fitting TRBD1. Trimming took 2 bases from V and 7 from J; bases not matched to a gene: 9. The V gene's germline CDR1 is LGHNA and CDR2 YSLEER. CDR3 length: 16 residues. The CDR3: CASSQRYRTGGSGYTF. CDR3 nucleotides: TGCGCCAGCAGCCAACGATATAGGACAGGGGGCTCTGGCTACACCTTC.

This rearrangement joins TRBV28 to TRBJ1-4, with D maybe TRBD1 (6 bases). This CDR3 contains 16 residues. Trimming took off 1 base at V and 8 bases at J, with 17 bases between the two ends. Germline loops: CDR1 MDHEN, CDR2 SYDVKM. The CDR3 reads CASSLLPGTIPEKLFF. CDR3 DNA sequence: TGTGCCAGCAGTTTATTACCGGGGACAATTCCGGAAAAACTGTTTTTT. The complete variable domain, with remaining parts taken from reference TRBV28 and TRBJ1-4, reads DVKVTQSSRYLVKRTGEKVFLECVQDMDHENMFWYRQDPGLGLRLIYFSYDVKMKEKGDIPEGYSVSREKKERFSLILESASTNQTSMYLCASSLLPGTIPEKLFFGSGTQLSVL.

With respect to this clone: Mismatch with germline at one junction end may stem from a read error. The chain joins TRBV9 to TRBJ1-6; D not certain. Germline loops: CDR1 SGDLS, CDR2 YYNGEE. The CDR3 loop spans 15 amino acids. CDR3 region: CASSVEYGYNSSLHF. The CDR3 nucleotides read TGTGCCAGCAGCGTAGAGTACGGTTATAATTCATCCCTCCACTTT.

The chain recombines TRBV27 with TRBJ1-4, with D uncertain. This CDR3 contains 13 residues. Trimming shortened V by 6 bases and J by 7 bases, and 12 bases separated the two germline ends. CDR1 and CDR2 (germline): MNHEY, SMNVEV (reference sequence). CDR3 bases: TGTGCCAGCAGAACCGATACGGGTGAAAAACTGTTTTTT. Translation gives CASRTDTGEKLFF. Together with reference TRBV27 and TRBJ1-4, the CDR3 gives the full variable domain: EAQVTQNPRYLITVTGKKLTVTCSQNMNHEYMSWYRQDPGLGLRQIYYSMNVEVTDKGDVPEGYKVSRKEKRNFPLILESPSPNQTSLYFCASRTDTGEKLFFGSGTQLSVL.

The rearrangement joins TRBV7-6 to TRBJ2-1; possibly TRBD2 for D (5 bases). Germline V gene lookup returns CDR1 SGHVS and CDR2 FNYEAQ. Deletions cut 0 bases from V and 0 bases from J, with 15 bases between. This CDR3 region has 18 residues. CDR3 protein: CASSLASRTFSSYNEQFF. For the CDR3, the DNA is TGTGCCAGCAGCTTAGCGTCGAGGACTTTTAGCTCCTACAATGAGCAGTTCTTC.

This clone was recorded once. This chain connects TRBV2 to TRBJ1-2, with D unclear. The CDR3 extends over 17 amino acids. V gave up 1 base and J gave up 6 bases, with 21 bases separating them. Germline V CDR1 and CDR2: SNHLY, FYNNEI. CDR3 region: CASSEGLLWQIYDGYTF. The CDR3 nucleotides are TGTGCCAGCAGTGAAGGTCTCCTCTGGCAGATTTACGATGGCTACACCTTC.

This chain uses TRBV7-2 with TRBJ2-5, with 10 positions matching TRBD2. The CDR3 sequence is 17 residues long. Germline loops: CDR1 SGHTA, CDR2 FQGNSA. Unmatched junction bases numbered 6, after V lost 1 base and J lost 1 base. CDR3 amino acids: CASSLEGPSGGQETQYF. Here the CDR3 DNA reads TGTGCCAGCAGCTTAGAAGGGCCTAGCGGGGGCCAAGAGACCCAGTACTTC. The entire variable domain, with the rest obtained from reference TRBV7-2 and TRBJ2-5, is as follows: GAGVSQSPSNKVTEKGKDVELRCDPISGHTALYWYRQSLGQGLEFLIYFQGNSAPDKSGLPSDRFSAERTGGSVSTLTIQRTQQEDSAVYLCASSLEGPSGGQETQYFGPGTRLLVL.

Here the CDR3 reads CASSQGGGTHQPQHF. The CDR3, as DNA: TGCGCCAGCAGCCAAGGTGGCGGGACTCATCAGCCCCAGCATTTT. V gene TRBV4-1 combines with J gene TRBJ1-5, with a possible D match to TRBD1 (5 bases). The CDR3 extends over 15 amino acids. V lost 1 base to trimming and J lost 5 bases, with 12 bases between them. Germline assignment: CDR1 MGHRA and CDR2 YSYEKL.

The chain joins TRBV4-3 to TRBJ2-7; 7 positions agree with TRBD1. Germline-derived CDR1 and CDR2 are LGHNA and YSLEER. This CDR3 is 15 amino acids long. V gave up 5 bases and J gave up 3 bases; unmatched junction bases: 10. The CDR3 nucleotides read TGCGCCAGCAGCTTCCGGACAGGAAAGGTCTACGAGCAGTACTTC. This sequence encodes CASSFRTGKVYEQYF.

This sequence joins TRBV7-9 and TRBJ1-1; D might be TRBD1 (6 bases). The length of the CDR3 is 12 residues. The V gene's germline CDR1 is SEHNR and CDR2 FQNEAQ (reference sequence). Trimming removed 6 bases at V and 10 bases at J, with 15 bases between. CDR3 sequence reads: CASRGGGARAFF. The CDR3, as DNA: TGTGCCAGCAGAGGGGGGGGAGCGCGAGCTTTCTTT.

The chain is built from TRBV6-6 and TRBJ2-7; D is perhaps TRBD2 (6 bases). CDR1 and CDR2 (germline): MNHNY, SVGAGI (reference sequence). The CDR3 spans 16 residues. Trimming stripped 4 bases from V and 3 bases from J, with 19 bases between. The CDR3 here is CASSSTPGRQDYEQYF. Written as DNA, the CDR3 is TGTGCCAGCAGTTCCACCCCCGGGAGACAAGACTACGAGCAGTACTTC.

This chain uses TRBV6-5 with TRBJ2-7; TRBD1 aligns across 10 bases. The CDR3 consists of 15 residues. J was trimmed by 3 bases and V by 1 base; bases with no gene match: 3. Germline V CDR1 and CDR2: MNHEY, SVGAGI. CDR3 DNA: TGTGCCAGCAGTTACTGGGACAGGGGTTTCTACGAGCAGTACTTC. Encoded protein: CASSYWDRGFYEQYF.

The chain joins TRBV7-2 to TRBJ1-6, with a weak D call TRBD1 (5 bases). V was trimmed by 5 bases and J by 10 bases, leaving 18 bases between them. The length of the CDR3 is 15 residues. The germline V gene has CDR1 SGHTA and CDR2 FQGNSA. The CDR3 loop is CASSPERGLRSPLHF. The CDR3 DNA reads as TGTGCCAGCAGCCCCGAAAGGGGACTCCGATCACCCCTCCACTTT.

The chain combines TRBV5-6 with TRBJ2-2, with 10 bases aligning to TRBD1. This CDR3 region has 18 residues. Germline lookup yields CDR1 SGHDT and CDR2 YYEEEE. With 1 base clipped from V and 3 bases from J, the junction kept 9 bases outside the gene matches. The CDR3 is CASSLMGTGAEDTGELFF. In DNA, the CDR3 is TGTGCCAGCAGCTTGATGGGGACAGGGGCCGAGGACACCGGGGAGCTGTTTTTT.

A single count supports this clone. The gene calls are TRBV6-1 and TRBJ1-1; 10 bases agree with TRBD1. The CDR3 consists of 15 residues. J was trimmed by 5 bases and V by 5 bases; bases with no gene match: 8. Germline CDR1 and CDR2: MNHNS and SASEGT. In DNA form, the CDR3 reads TGTGCCAGCAGTCCTGGGGGACAGGGGTTGACTGAAGCTTTCTTT. The encoded protein is CASSPGGQGLTEAFF.

This chain joins TRBV27 and TRBJ1-2; 8 positions match TRBD1. After removal of 7 bases from V and 8 bases from J, the junction contained 6 bases not matched to a gene. Germline V gene sequence: CDR1 MNHEY, CDR2 SMNVEV (reference sequence). There are 12 residues in the CDR3. CDR3 nucleotides: TGTGCCAGCAAAGGGACAGGCCGAGGCTACACCTTC. It encodes CASKGTGRGYTF.

The V call is TRBV5-1, the J call TRBJ1-1; 12 positions agree with TRBD1. This CDR3 region has 20 residues. With V trimmed by 4 bases and J by 3 bases, 19 bases remained unmatched. Per the germline V gene, CDR1 is SGHRS and CDR2 is YFSETQ. CDR3: CASSEYRDRGRLDPHTEAFF. Written as DNA, the CDR3 is TGCGCCAGCAGCGAATACCGGGACAGGGGGCGCTTGGACCCTCACACTGAAGCTTTCTTT.

The chain employs TRBV4-2 and TRBJ2-1; D may be TRBD2 (7 bases). V lost 0 bases and J lost 6, with 21 bases in between. The CDR3 is made up of 18 amino acids. Germline loops: CDR1 LGHNA, CDR2 YNFKEQ. The CDR3 reads CASSQDGVAGAEGNEQFF. The CDR3 DNA follows: TGTGCCAGCAGCCAAGATGGGGTGGCGGGGGCCGAGGGCAATGAGCAGTTCTTC.

The chain carries TRBV7-8 and TRBJ1-2, with unresolved D. Germline V gives CDR1 SGHVS, CDR2 FQNEAQ. The V and J ends lost 5 bases and 2 bases respectively, with 30 bases between them. This CDR3 region has 20 residues. CDR3 nucleotide sequence: TGTGCCAGCAGCCTCCCCCTCAACGGGATCTTACCCTTCTTAAACTATGGCTACACCTTC. Protein sequence: CASSLPLNGILPFLNYGYTF.

V is TRBV19 and J is TRBJ2-4; possible D gene TRBD1, 5 bases. The germline V and J ends were trimmed by 2 bases and 3 bases, with 20 bases remaining between them. CDR1 and CDR2 from the germline V gene are LNHDA and SQIVND (reference sequence). The length of the CDR3 is 18 residues. This CDR3 reads CASSIRGVWASGKNIQYF. The CDR3 DNA reads TGTGCCAGTAGTATAAGGGGTGTATGGGCGTCCGGCAAAAACATTCAGTACTTC.

V and J are TRBV7-8 and TRBJ2-1; TRBD2 aligns across 7 bases. From germline, CDR1 is SGHVS and CDR2 FQNEAQ. The CDR3 sequence is 16 residues long. V was pared by 5 bases and J by 0 bases, with 7 bases of the junction left unmatched. The CDR3 reads CASSPSGWISYNEQFF. The CDR3, as DNA: TGTGCCAGCAGCCCTAGCGGCTGGATCTCCTACAATGAGCAGTTCTTC.

The rearrangement links TRBV18 to TRBJ1-5, with 8 bases identical to TRBD1. CDR1 and CDR2 from the germline V gene are KGHSH and LQKENI. The V segment lost 3 bases and the J segment 8 bases; nucleotides outside the gene matches: 3. The length of the CDR3 is 13 residues. The CDR3 DNA follows: TGTGCCAGCTCACCGGACAGGGTGAAGCCCCAGCATTTT. Translation: CASSPDRVKPQHF.

The V call is TRBV6-5, the J call TRBJ2-7; TRBD2 matches 15 bases. The CDR3 covers 15 residues. Per germline, CDR1 MNHEY and CDR2 SVGAGI. J was trimmed by 6 bases and V by 5 bases; bases with no gene match: 5. This CDR3 is CASSHGLAGGLEQYF. CDR3 bases: TGTGCCAGCAGTCACGGACTAGCGGGGGGGCTCGAGCAGTACTTC.

The gene calls are TRBV29-1 and TRBJ1-1; TRBD1 agrees at 8 bases. The CDR3 covers 16 residues. Per germline, CDR1 SQVTM and CDR2 ANQGSEA. The V segment lost 2 bases and the J segment 0 bases; nucleotides outside the gene matches: 8. The CDR3 reads CSVELGQGAMNTEAFF. The CDR3 DNA sequence: TGCAGCGTTGAACTAGGACAGGGAGCTATGAACACTGAAGCTTTCTTT.

The chain combines TRBV5-5 with TRBJ1-2; 7 nucleotides align to TRBD1. CDR1 and CDR2 (germline): SGHKS, YYEKEE (reference sequence). This CDR3 is 14 amino acids long. V gave up 5 bases and J gave up 4 bases; unmatched junction bases: 8. CDR3 protein: CASSNQAGGYGYTF. Here the CDR3 DNA reads TGTGCCAGCAGTAACCAGGCAGGGGGCTATGGCTACACCTTC.

The chain has TRBV9 and TRBJ2-5, with a weak D call TRBD2 (5 bases). Trimming removed 0 bases at V and 4 bases at J, with 13 bases between. CDR1 SGDLS and CDR2 YYNGEE come from the germline V gene. The CDR3 is 15 residues long. The CDR3 coding sequence is TGTGCCAGCAGCGTAGGAAATCGTCGGGGAGAGACCCAGTACTTC. Translating it yields CASSVGNRRGETQYF.

V gene TRBV11-2 combines with J gene TRBJ1-2, with 7 bases fitting TRBD1. The germline V gene encodes CDR1 SGHAT and CDR2 FQNNGV. The CDR3 extends over 15 amino acids. Unmatched junction bases numbered 8, after V lost 4 bases and J lost 3 bases. This CDR3 is CASSSRQGGDYGYTF. The CDR3 nucleotides are TGTGCCAGCAGCTCGCGACAGGGAGGCGACTATGGCTACACCTTC.

V is TRBV7-9 and J is TRBJ1-3; 7 bases fit TRBD1. Trimming took 2 bases from V and 0 from J; bases not matched to a gene: 10. The CDR3 is made up of 18 amino acids. Germline V gene lookup returns CDR1 SEHNR and CDR2 FQNEAQ (reference sequence). Here the CDR3 DNA reads TGTGCCAGCAGCTTAAGGGACAGCCTTCTCCCCTCTGGAAACACCATATATTTT. This encodes CASSLRDSLLPSGNTIYF.